Shown below are 26 T cell receptor beta chains from a single sample sequenced in a study of molecular identifiers for immune sequencing clone quantification. MiXCR, run by TCRdb on the PCR reads, gives a single entry per CDR3 protein. The data show a few hundred thousand distinct CDR3 sequences, 20% to 25% seen once. Source material: naive CD8+ T cells from blood, with Jurkat cell RNA spiked in. The subset here: FACS-sorted CD8+CD4-CCR7+CD45RA+ naive T cells. All receptors derive from a human donor in good health. Some libraries in this study had Jurkat cell RNA spiked in.

The CDR3 spells CASTPSGAMRQYF. CDR3 nucleotide sequence: TGTGCCAGCACTCCCTCCGGGGCGATGAGGCAGTACTTC. The chain joins TRBV28 to TRBJ2-7; D may be TRBD1 or TRBD2 (5 bases each). The CDR3 is 13 amino acids. Germline CDR1 is MDHEN and CDR2 is SYDVKM. V lost 7 bases to trimming and J lost 9 bases, with 19 bases between them.

This clonotype was recorded many times. This chain uses TRBV20-1 with TRBJ2-7; D unresolved. Germline values: CDR1 DFQATT, CDR2 SNEGSKA (reference sequence). CDR3 length equals 13 residues. The ends were cut back, 6 bases at V and 0 bases at J, with 12 bases in the middle. The CDR3 DNA follows: TGCAGTGCCCGACGCGAAAGCTCCTACGAGCAGTACTTC. Amino acid sequence: CSARRESSYEQYF.

There are many counts of this clonotype. The J gene is TRBJ2-7, the V gene TRBV27; no clear D gene. CDR3 length: 13 residues. Germline V gene lookup returns CDR1 MNHEY and CDR2 SMNVEV (reference sequence). V lost 6 bases and J lost 7, with 16 bases in between. The CDR3 sequence is CASSPSTYLEQYF. As DNA, the CDR3 is TGTGCCAGCAGCCCAAGTACTTATTTGGAGCAGTACTTC.

This clonotype was recorded at least ten times. This chain joins TRBV6-6 and TRBJ1-1; no firm D call. Trimming cost V 2 bases and J 8 bases, with 15 bases left between them. The CDR3 is 14 residues long. CDR1 is MNHNY, CDR2 SVGAGI, per germline (reference sequence). The CDR3: CASSYQSGALEAFF. The CDR3 bases are TGTGCCAGCAGTTACCAGTCGGGAGCTTTGGAAGCTTTCTTT.

There are a few counts of this clonotype. The chain combines TRBV27 with TRBJ1-5; 8 bases line up with TRBD1. The CDR3 is 15 amino acids. Trimming at V came to 9 bases and at J to 0 bases, leaving 7 bases not matched to a gene. The germline V gene encodes CDR1 MNHEY and CDR2 SMNVEV (reference sequence). The CDR3 bases are TGTGCCAGTCGAATGACAGGGGCTAGCAATCAGCCCCAGCATTTT. Amino acids: CASRMTGASNQPQHF.

The J gene is TRBJ1-3, the V gene TRBV28; D remains ambiguous. Germline V gene sequence: CDR1 MDHEN, CDR2 SYDVKM. The CDR3 is made up of 14 amino acids. V lost 6 bases and J lost 4, with 13 bases in between. The CDR3 DNA sequence: TGTGCCAGCAGCCATCCCCGGACGGGAAACACCATATATTTT. Residues: CASSHPRTGNTIYF.

About this clonotype: A much more abundant neighbour one base away suggests this may be a read error. This CDR3 fails to terminate in the conserved phenylalanine or tryptophan, so it likely reflects a read error. The V and J genes are TRBV7-2 and TRBJ1-2; D call uncertain. The CDR3 sequence is 11 residues long. Per the germline V gene, CDR1 is SGHTA and CDR2 is FQGNSA. Trimming shortened V by 10 bases and J by 4 bases, and 10 bases separated the two germline ends. The CDR3 region is CATPGVYGYTS. CDR3 DNA sequence: TGTGCCACCCCAGGTGTCTATGGCTACACCTCC.

About this clonotype: This may arise from a read error, as a much more abundant clone is one base away. This chain joins TRBV11-2 and TRBJ2-1; tentatively, D is TRBD2 (6 bases). The CDR3 covers 18 residues. The germline V gene has CDR1 SGHAT and CDR2 FQNNGV. The CDR3: CACSLPAERVGDYNEQFF. Here the CDR3 DNA reads TGTGCCTGCAGCCTCCCCGCGGAGCGGGTGGGAGACTACAATGAGCAGTTCTTC.

As regards this clonotype: A much bigger clone sits one base away, suggesting this may be a read error. The chain combines TRBV27 with TRBJ2-3; the D is unclear. The V and J ends lost 2 bases and 3 bases respectively, with 15 bases between them. In germline, CDR1 is MNHEY, CDR2 SMNVEV (reference sequence). This CDR3 is built from 16 residues. CDR3 sequence reads: CASSLLLHHGTDTQYF. The CDR3 DNA follows: TGTGCCAGCAGTTTACTTCTCCACCACGGGACAGATACGCAGTATTTT.

As for this clonotype: Relative to the germline gene, one junction end is altered; a read error may explain this. The gene calls are TRBV3-1 and TRBJ2-3; possibly TRBD2 for D (6 bases). The CDR3 is made up of 18 amino acids. Germline V gives CDR1 LGHDT, CDR2 YNNKEL (reference sequence). CDR3 in amino acids: CASSQATRAGWGTDTRYF. The CDR3 nucleotides are TGTGCCAGCAGCCAAGCTACACGGGCGGGATGGGGCACAGATACGCGGTATTTT.

The CDR3: CASSQEVFRMSTDTQYF. The CDR3, as DNA: TGTGCCAGTAGTCAAGAGGTTTTTAGGATGAGCACAGATACGCAGTATTTT. This chain connects TRBV19 to TRBJ2-3, with unresolved D. CDR3 size: 17 residues. Per germline, CDR1 LNHDA and CDR2 SQIVND (reference sequence). The V and J ends lost 5 bases and 0 bases respectively, with 18 bases between them.

The gene calls are TRBV20-1 and TRBJ2-5; D is uncertain. V dropped 3 bases and J dropped 10 bases, with 15 bases sitting between them. Germline V gene sequence: CDR1 DFQATT, CDR2 SNEGSKA (reference sequence). The CDR3 length is 12 residues. As DNA, the CDR3 is TGCAGTGCTAGGGACGGGCTAGTCGGCCAGTACTTC. This sequence encodes CSARDGLVGQYF.

This clonotype was observed a single time. The rearrangement joins TRBV11-2 to TRBJ2-2; weak D call: TRBD1 (5 bases). This CDR3 has 15 amino acids. With 5 bases removed from V and 1 base from J, the gap between germline ends came to 11 bases. In germline, CDR1 is SGHAT, CDR2 FQNNGV. Here the CDR3 reads CASSHIGQNTGELFF. CDR3 in DNA: TGTGCCAGCAGCCACATCGGACAGAACACCGGGGAGCTGTTTTTT.

Details on this clonotype: Mismatch with germline at one junction end may stem from a read error. The V and J genes are TRBV4-1 and TRBJ2-7; D remains ambiguous. Germline CDR1 and CDR2: MGHRA and YSYEKL. The CDR3 is made up of 13 amino acids. The CDR3 sequence: CASSLNSSHEQYF. The CDR3 coding sequence is TGCGCCAGCAGCCTAAATAGCTCCCACGAGCAGTACTTC.

Comments on this clonotype: The conserved phenylalanine or tryptophan is not found at the CDR3 terminus, so this likely reflects a read error. The DNA of the CDR3 is TGTGCCAGCAGCTTAGGATGGGGGGTAGTAGACTATGGCTACACCGTC. This gives the protein CASSLGWGVVDYGYTV. This chain links TRBV7-2 with TRBJ1-2; maybe TRBD1 (5 bases). There are 16 residues in the CDR3. The V and J ends lost 1 base and 3 bases respectively, with 15 bases between them. Germline V CDR1 and CDR2: SGHTA, FQGNSA.

On this clonotype: Given a much more abundant clone one base away, this may be a read error. V and J are TRBV12-5 and TRBJ1-1; D uncertain. V was shortened by 0 bases and J by 7 bases, with 9 bases between the two germline ends. The length of the CDR3 is 13 residues. Germline V gene sequence: CDR1 LGHNT, CDR2 FRNRAP. CDR3 in DNA: TGTGCTAGTGGTTTGGTATCTTGGATTGAAGCTTTCTTT. Amino acids: CASGLVSWIEAFF.

A word on this clonotype: A much larger clone is a single base away; this may be a read error. The chain couples TRBV7-9 to TRBJ2-5, with 7 bases identical to TRBD1. Per the germline V gene, CDR1 is SEHNR and CDR2 is FQNEAQ (reference sequence). This CDR3 has 16 amino acids. Here the CDR3 reads CASSPPAGGSRETRYF. The DNA for the CDR3 is TGTGCCAGCAGCCCCCCCGCAGGGGGTTCCAGAGAGACCCGGTACTTC.

This clonotype was observed at least ten times. This chain joins TRBV7-9 and TRBJ1-1; D is unclear. This CDR3 region has 13 residues. V lost 5 bases to trimming and J lost 1 base, with 8 bases between them. Germline values: CDR1 SEHNR, CDR2 FQNEAQ (reference sequence). The CDR3 sequence: CASSPFSNTEAFF. The CDR3 DNA reads TGTGCCAGCAGCCCTTTTTCGAACACTGAAGCTTTCTTT.

This clonotype has a count of ten or more. The chain combines TRBV27 with TRBJ1-5; D may be TRBD1 (6 bases). V lost 5 bases to trimming and J lost 8 bases, with 16 bases between them. The CDR3 contains 14 residues. CDR1 is MNHEY and CDR2 is SMNVEV in the germline V gene (reference sequence). The CDR3 region has the DNA TGTGCCAGCAGTAGGGGAGGGGGTTTTGAGCCCCAGCATTTT. Translated: CASSRGGGFEPQHF.

This clonotype was detected a few times. The chain carries TRBV4-3 and TRBJ2-1; D is possibly TRBD1 or TRBD2 (6 bases each). Trimming cost V 6 bases and J 3 bases, with 18 bases left between them. The CDR3 is 16 amino acids. Germline V gene lookup returns CDR1 LGHNA and CDR2 YSLEER. CDR3 sequence: CASSPSGGRVYNEQFF. CDR3 nucleotides: TGCGCCAGCAGTCCGAGTGGGGGGCGCGTCTACAATGAGCAGTTCTTC.

The V gene is TRBV30, the J gene TRBJ2-3; TRBD2 aligns across 8 bases. This CDR3 region has 16 residues. Germline V CDR1 and CDR2: GTSNPN, SVGIG (reference sequence). The V gene end was trimmed by 5 bases and the J gene end by 0 bases; junction bases not matched to a gene: 10. CDR3: CAWDGGAVPSTDTQYF. The CDR3 nucleotides are TGTGCCTGGGACGGGGGGGCGGTCCCTAGCACAGATACGCAGTATTTT.

The sample holds many counts of this clonotype. The V and J genes are TRBV4-3 and TRBJ1-6, with TRBD1 matching 8 bases. Germline V gene data show CDR1 as LGHNA and CDR2 as YSLEER. Trimming removed 0 bases from V and 0 bases from J; junction bases left unmatched: 7. This CDR3 region has 19 residues. The CDR3 spells CASSQDSYRGSSYNSPLHF. In DNA, the CDR3 is TGCGCCAGCAGCCAAGACTCCTACAGGGGGAGCTCCTATAATTCACCCCTCCACTTT.

This chain connects TRBV6-5 to TRBJ2-7; possibly TRBD2 for D (5 bases). The CDR3 contains 13 residues. V gave up 2 bases and J gave up 4 bases, with 9 bases separating them. CDR1 is MNHEY, CDR2 SVGAGI, per germline. CDR3 DNA sequence: TGTGCCAGCAGTTACCGACCGGGATACGAGCAGTACTTC. Its protein product is CASSYRPGYEQYF.

The table lists this clonotype with a few counts. The J gene is TRBJ2-1, the V gene TRBV30, with TRBD2 matching over 15 bases. CDR3 length: 15 residues. Trimming cost V 1 base and J 8 bases; bases outside gene matches: 3. Germline V gene sequence: CDR1 GTSNPN, CDR2 SVGIG (reference sequence). CDR3 residues: CAWSGTSGGVDEQFF. The CDR3 bases are TGTGCCTGGAGTGGGACTAGCGGGGGGGTCGATGAGCAGTTCTTC. The full variable domain, its missing parts supplied by reference TRBV30 and TRBJ2-1, is SQTIHQWPATLVQPVGSPLSLECTVEGTSNPNLYWYRQAAGRGLQLLFYSVGIGQISSEVPQNLSASRPQDRQFILSSKKLLLSDSGFYLCAWSGTSGGVDEQFFGPGTRLTVL.

V usage is TRBV6-5 and J usage is TRBJ2-6, with D perhaps TRBD1 (6 bases). The ends were cut back, 6 bases at V and 1 base at J, with 19 bases in the middle. Germline V gives CDR1 MNHEY, CDR2 SVGAGI. There are 18 residues in the CDR3. Written as DNA, the CDR3 is TGTGCCAGCAGGACGTTCGACAGGCTCCGGTCTGGGGCCAACGTCCTGACTTTC. Translation: CASRTFDRLRSGANVLTF.

This clonotype was seen a handful of times. The rearrangement uses TRBV3-1 and TRBJ2-5; D not resolved. Trimming left V 1 base short and J 5 bases short, with 8 bases between. The CDR3 runs 13 residues. The V gene's germline CDR1 is LGHDT and CDR2 YNNKEL (reference sequence). The CDR3 region has the DNA TGTGCCAGCAGCCAAGCCTCCGGGGAGACCCAGTACTTC. This gives the protein CASSQASGETQYF.